Following are 18 T cell receptor beta chains from one sample sequenced in a study of identical twins. Each CDR3 protein gets one entry after TCRdb re-called the 5' RACE reads with MiXCR. The data show about 470,000 distinct CDR3 sequences, approximately 24% seen once. These sequences were also reported in another study, on T cells expressing NK-cell markers.

Material for sequencing was CD4+ T cells sorted from blood. Source of these receptors: a young woman in good health.

This clonotype has a handful of counts. As DNA, the CDR3 is TGCAGTGCTAGCGGCTCTGGGGCCAACGTCCTGACTTTC. Its protein product is CSASGSGANVLTF. V usage is TRBV20-1 and J usage is TRBJ2-6; no definite D call. V shed 3 bases and J shed 0 bases, with 3 bases lying between them. CDR3 length: 13 residues. Germline CDR1 reads DFQATT; CDR2 reads SNEGSKA (reference sequence).

The chain recombines TRBV12-3 or TRBV12-4 with TRBJ2-1; TRBD1 is a possible D gene (6 bases). V dropped 7 bases and J dropped 5 bases, with 21 bases sitting between them. The CDR3 is made up of 16 amino acids. The CDR3 spells CASTLGQGRAHNEQFF. The CDR3 bases are TGTGCCAGCACTCTGGGGCAGGGGCGGGCCCACAATGAGCAGTTCTTC.

The chain uses TRBV10-3 and TRBJ2-7; perhaps TRBD1 as D (6 bases). CDR1 is ENHRY and CDR2 is SYGVKD in the germline V gene. The CDR3 is 14 residues long. With 6 bases removed from V and 7 bases from J, the gap between germline ends came to 19 bases. CDR3 DNA: TGTGCCATCAGCACACCTACAGGGACGGGGGAGCAGTACTTC. It translates to CAISTPTGTGEQYF.

The rearrangement joins TRBV20-1 to TRBJ1-1, with unresolved D. Per germline, CDR1 DFQATT and CDR2 SNEGSKA (reference sequence). The V gene lost 1 base and the J gene lost 4 bases, with 7 bases spanning the gap. This CDR3 contains 12 residues. The CDR3 DNA is TGCAGTGCTAGAGGGGGAGGCACTGAAGCTTTCTTT. Amino acids: CSARGGGTEAFF.

In its sample, this clonotype was seen many times. The chain is built from TRBV6-1 and TRBJ1-2; 7 bases match TRBD1. The CDR3 runs to 13 residues. Germline CDR1 and CDR2: MNHNS and SASEGT. With 6 bases clipped from V and 2 bases from J, the junction kept 3 bases outside the gene matches. For the CDR3, the DNA is TGTGCCAGCAGCAGGGACAGCAACTATGGCTACACCTTC. It yields the protein CASSRDSNYGYTF.

CDR3 sequence reads: CSASQQGASYNSPLHF. CDR3 bases: TGCAGTGCAAGCCAACAGGGGGCGTCCTATAATTCACCCCTCCACTTT. The chain combines TRBV20-1 with TRBJ1-6, with 9 bases identical to TRBD1. Germline V gives CDR1 DFQATT, CDR2 SNEGSKA (reference sequence). After removal of 6 bases from V and 1 base from J, the junction contained 7 bases not matched to a gene. This CDR3 has 16 residues.

The gene calls are TRBV3-1 and TRBJ2-2; 8 nucleotides align to TRBD2. The CDR3 runs 18 residues. The V gene's germline CDR1 is LGHDT and CDR2 YNNKEL (reference sequence). The J segment lost 4 bases and the V segment lost 11 bases, leaving 21 bases of the junction unmatched. The CDR3, as DNA: TGTGCCTCCTGCCAAAGATCGATCGGGACTAGTGCCACCGGGGAGCTGTTTTTT. It specifies CASCQRSIGTSATGELFF.

This clonotype occurred a few times. J is TRBJ2-1 and V is TRBV3-1; 12 bases line up with TRBD2. This CDR3 has 19 amino acids. J lost 6 bases, V lost 2 bases, and 14 bases had no gene match. Looked up from germline, CDR1 is LGHDT and CDR2 is YNNKEL (reference sequence). The CDR3 spells CASSQIFDTSGRRANEQFF. CDR3 coding DNA: TGTGCCAGCAGCCAAATTTTCGACACTAGCGGGAGGCGGGCCAATGAGCAGTTCTTC.

The chain is built from TRBV7-9 and TRBJ2-5; 7 nucleotides line up with TRBD2. The CDR3 runs 16 residues. Trimming removed 1 base from V and 5 bases from J; junction bases left unmatched: 10. CDR1 is SEHNR, CDR2 FQNEAQ, per germline (reference sequence). The CDR3 sequence: CASSLGTGGIVETQYF. In DNA, the CDR3 is TGTGCCAGCAGCTTAGGAACCGGGGGGATAGTGGAGACCCAGTACTTC.

The chain is built from TRBV2 and TRBJ2-2; 8 nucleotides line up with TRBD1. Germline loops: CDR1 SNHLY, CDR2 FYNNEI. J lost 8 bases, V lost 4 bases, and 6 bases had no gene match. This CDR3 has 14 amino acids. Here the CDR3 DNA reads TGTGCCAGCAGTGGCCAGGGGGCGCGGGGGGAGCTGTTTTTT. Its translation is CASSGQGARGELFF.

The rearrangement links TRBV3-1 to TRBJ2-5; 7 positions match TRBD1. This CDR3 contains 13 residues. V lost 8 bases to trimming and J lost 3 bases; unmatched junction nucleotides: 6. From germline, CDR1 is LGHDT and CDR2 YNNKEL (reference sequence). CDR3: CASASTGKETQYF. Written as DNA, the CDR3 is TGTGCCAGCGCCTCGACAGGGAAAGAGACCCAGTACTTC.

The sample holds a few counts of this clonotype. The chain has TRBV29-1 and TRBJ2-4; possibly TRBD1 for D (6 bases). Trimming took off 7 bases at V and 5 bases at J, with 12 bases between the two ends. The CDR3 length is 12 residues. Germline V gene data show CDR1 as SQVTM and CDR2 as ANQGSEA. The CDR3 DNA is TGCAGCGCCGAAAAGGGGGAAAACATTCAGTACTTC. Translation gives CSAEKGENIQYF.

The V gene is TRBV6-1, the J gene TRBJ1-3; TRBD1 aligns across 8 bases. The ends lost 6 bases at V and 3 bases at J; junction bases unmatched: 7. Germline V gives CDR1 MNHNS, CDR2 SASEGT. This CDR3 region has 15 residues. Here the CDR3 DNA reads TGTGCCAGCAGCCCCACGACAGGGGATGGAAACACCATATATTTT. This codes for CASSPTTGDGNTIYF.

The chain uses TRBV3-1 and TRBJ2-3, with 13 positions matching TRBD2. V trimming: 1 base; J trimming: 6 bases; junction bases outside the gene matches: 13. CDR1 and CDR2 from the germline V gene are LGHDT and YNNKEL (reference sequence). The CDR3 consists of 19 residues. The CDR3 region has the DNA TGTGCCAGCAGCCAAGGGGACATACTCTCGACTAGCGGGGGGGATACGCAGTATTTT. Amino acid sequence: CASSQGDILSTSGGDTQYF.

The V gene is TRBV6-6, the J gene TRBJ2-7, with TRBD2 as a possible D gene (6 bases). Trimming took off 6 bases at V and 2 bases at J, with 11 bases between the two ends. Germline V gene data show CDR1 as MNHNY and CDR2 as SVGAGI (reference sequence). The CDR3 contains 13 residues. Here the CDR3 DNA reads TGTGCCAGCAGGCCGGGGGTGACCTACGAGCAGTACTTC. Protein: CASRPGVTYEQYF.

This clonotype was counted between two and nine times. The rearrangement links TRBV10-3 to TRBJ1-2, with a possible D match to TRBD1 (5 bases). Germline values: CDR1 ENHRY, CDR2 SYGVKD. V gave up 6 bases and J gave up 0 bases, with 23 bases separating them. The CDR3 length is 18 residues. The CDR3 here is CAIRDRVGDSSSNYGYTF. The CDR3 region has the DNA TGTGCCATCAGGGACCGGGTAGGGGACTCCAGCTCTAACTATGGCTACACCTTC.

This clonotype has only a few counts. CDR3 residues: CASSTDRGGEQYF. The CDR3 DNA reads TGCGCCAGCAGCACGGACAGGGGAGGCGAGCAGTACTTC. The chain employs TRBV5-1 and TRBJ2-7; 9 bases line up with TRBD1. The germline gives CDR1 SGHRS, CDR2 YFSETQ. The CDR3 loop spans 13 amino acids. J gave up 6 bases and V 4 bases, and 5 bases lay outside the gene matches.

The chain uses TRBV28 and TRBJ2-1; TRBD2 agrees at 7 bases. The CDR3 spans 14 residues. The V and J ends lost 5 bases and 6 bases, in that order; junction bases with no gene match: 7. Germline V gene data show CDR1 as MDHEN and CDR2 as SYDVKM. CDR3 region: CASSIAGGGNEQFF. The CDR3 DNA is TGTGCCAGCAGTATCGCTGGCGGGGGCAATGAGCAGTTCTTC.